This passage covers 19 T cell receptor beta chains from one sample sequenced in a study of CXCR3-negative and CXCR3-positive naive CD8 T cells. TRB cDNA was prepared as libraries by UMI-labeled 5' RACE. TCRdb reprocessed the 5' RACE reads, with one entry per CDR3 protein and no DNA. This sample's table reports about 130,000 distinct CDR3 sequences. Input material: naive CXCR3- CD8+ T cells from blood. Indicated subset: CD45RO-CCR7+CD27+CD95- naive CD8+ T cells lacking CXCR3 (TNR3-). Receptor source: a human donor in good health. Some clones in this sample may be carry-over from other donors' samples.

The rearrangement uses TRBV29-1 and TRBJ2-7; there is no DNA to check the TCRdb D call of TRBD2. The CDR3 is 12 amino acids. Germline-derived CDR1 and CDR2 are SQVTM and ANQGSEA. This CDR3 reads CSVREASYEQYF.

The CDR3 loop is CSVGATGRNEQFF. V and J are TRBV29-1 and TRBJ2-1; TCRdb indicates TRBD1, and absent DNA this call remains unverified. CDR3 size: 13 residues. Germline-derived CDR1 and CDR2 are SQVTM and ANQGSEA.

The chain uses TRBV29-1 and TRBJ2-3; absent DNA, TCRdb's TRBD1 call cannot be checked. This CDR3 region has 14 residues. The V gene's germline CDR1 is SQVTM and CDR2 ANQGSEA. The CDR3 spells CSVEGRQNTDTQYF.

This chain links TRBV7-6 with TRBJ2-5; TCRdb gives TRBD2 as the D gene, but with no DNA this cannot be confirmed. The CDR3 sequence is 15 residues long. Germline V gene data show CDR1 as SGHVS and CDR2 as FNYEAQ. Here the CDR3 reads CASSYEAGVGETQYF.

CDR3 loop: CASSFPTEETQYF. The chain is built from TRBV7-9 and TRBJ2-5; TCRdb gives TRBD1 as the D gene, but with no DNA this cannot be confirmed. The CDR3 has 13 residues. The germline V gene encodes CDR1 SEHNR and CDR2 FQNEAQ (reference sequence). Variable domain in full (rest from reference TRBV7-9 and TRBJ2-5): DTGVSQNPRHKITKRGQNVTFRCDPISEHNRLYWYRQTLGQGPEFLTYFQNEAQLEKSRLLSDRFSAERPKGSFSTLEIQRTEQGDSAMYLCASSFPTEETQYFGPGTRLLVL.

V usage is TRBV20-1 and J usage is TRBJ2-7; TCRdb lists TRBD1, though no DNA is available to test this call. The CDR3 is 13 amino acids. Germline V CDR1 and CDR2: DFQATT, SNEGSKA (reference sequence). CDR3 loop: CSARTGTNYEQYF.

CDR3: CASSLVLRNNEQFF. V gene TRBV5-6 combines with J gene TRBJ2-1. CDR3 size: 14 residues. Germline values: CDR1 SGHDT, CDR2 YYEEEE.

The V call is TRBV7-9, the J call TRBJ2-6; as DNA is missing, the TRBD1 call by TCRdb cannot be tested. Germline values: CDR1 SEHNR, CDR2 FQNEAQ (reference sequence). This CDR3 has 15 amino acids. This CDR3 is CASTPADSGANVLTF.

This chain uses TRBV20-1 with TRBJ1-2; the D call from TCRdb, TRBD1, cannot be confirmed without DNA. CDR1 and CDR2 (germline): DFQATT, SNEGSKA (reference sequence). The CDR3 consists of 16 residues. CDR3 amino acids: CSARNPDRASKEGYTF.

The chain recombines TRBV9 with TRBJ1-1; TCRdb's D gene call, TRBD1, goes unchecked for lack of DNA. The CDR3 extends over 14 amino acids. Germline V gene sequence: CDR1 SGDLS, CDR2 YYNGEE. CDR3: CASSAGTSPGAAFF.

The chain uses TRBV14 and TRBJ1-1; TCRdb's D gene call, TRBD1, goes unchecked for lack of DNA. CDR1 is SGHDN, CDR2 FVKESK, per germline. The CDR3 has 18 amino acids. The CDR3 region is CASSQASRGRLRSAEAFF.

The V gene is TRBV6-1, the J gene TRBJ2-5; the TCRdb call, TRBD1, lacks DNA for checking. Germline V CDR1 and CDR2: MNHNS, SASEGT. This CDR3 is built from 18 residues. CDR3 in amino acids: CASSEGLPLSGPQETQYF.

The genes are TRBV13 and TRBJ1-3; TCRdb indicates TRBD1, and absent DNA this call remains unverified. Germline loops: CDR1 PRHDT, CDR2 FYEKMQ (reference sequence). This CDR3 has 15 amino acids. This CDR3 reads CASSQGAHSGNTIYF.

The V gene is TRBV6-2 or TRBV6-3, the J gene TRBJ1-1; TCRdb returns TRBD1, unconfirmable since there is no DNA. The CDR3 is made up of 15 amino acids. Per the germline V gene, CDR1 is MNHEY and CDR2 is SVGEGT. CDR3 loop: CASSPDMPMNTEAFF.

V is TRBV18 and J is TRBJ2-1; checking the TCRdb D call of TRBD1 is not possible without DNA. This CDR3 has 15 amino acids. Germline V gene data show CDR1 as KGHSH and CDR2 as LQKENI. The CDR3 here is CASSPPTGSYNEQFF.

The CDR3 is CASSYGTGSSGNTIYF. The rearrangement uses TRBV6-6 and TRBJ1-3; the D call from TCRdb, TRBD1, cannot be confirmed without DNA. CDR1 is MNHNY, CDR2 SVGAGI, per germline (reference sequence). CDR3 length: 16 residues.

The genes are TRBV7-2 and TRBJ1-2; the D gene TCRdb calls, TRBD1, cannot be checked with no DNA. This CDR3 spans 15 amino acids. Germline V gives CDR1 SGHTA, CDR2 FQGNSA. The CDR3: CASSDAGQGGYGYTF.

The chain joins TRBV7-9 to TRBJ2-1; as DNA is missing, the TRBD1 call by TCRdb cannot be tested. This CDR3 comprises 14 residues. Germline lookup yields CDR1 SEHNR and CDR2 FQNEAQ (reference sequence). This CDR3 is CASPGPSSYTEQFF.

This chain connects TRBV12-2 to TRBJ2-1; TCRdb reports TRBD2, a call that lacks DNA to check it against. TRBV12-2 is a pseudogene. The CDR3 consists of 16 residues. This chain's CDR3 is CASRSSRLAADNEQFF.